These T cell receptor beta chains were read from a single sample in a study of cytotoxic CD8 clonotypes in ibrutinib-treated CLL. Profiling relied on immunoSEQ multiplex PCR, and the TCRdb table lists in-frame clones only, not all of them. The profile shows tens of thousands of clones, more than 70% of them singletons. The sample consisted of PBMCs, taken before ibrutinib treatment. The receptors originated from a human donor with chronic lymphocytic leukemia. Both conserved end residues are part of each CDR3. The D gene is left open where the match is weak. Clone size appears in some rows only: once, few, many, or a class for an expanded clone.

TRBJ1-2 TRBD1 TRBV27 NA CASSFAQGATGYTF TGTGCCAGCAGTTTTGCGCAGGGGGCGACGGGCTACACCTTC
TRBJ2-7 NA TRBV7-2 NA CASSFPLGSYEQYF TGTGCCAGCAGCTTCCCTCTGGGCTCCTACGAGCAGTACTTC
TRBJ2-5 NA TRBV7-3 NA CASSAGTGGRETQYF TGTGCCAGCAGCGCCGGGACGGGGGGCCGGGAGACCCAGTACTTC
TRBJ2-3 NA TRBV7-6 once CASSLGLTGDTQYF TGTGCCAGCAGCTTAGGACTCACAGGGGATACGCAGTATTTT
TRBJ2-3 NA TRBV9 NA CASSVEGQPGLVF TGTGCCAGCAGCGTAGAGGGACAGCCGGGACTAGTGTTT
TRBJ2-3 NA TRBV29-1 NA CSVDLGGVGRTDTQYF TGCAGCGTTGATCTCGGAGGGGTCGGACGCACAGATACGCAGTATTTT
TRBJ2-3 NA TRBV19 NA CASSIDGGRTNTQYF TGTGCCAGTAGTATAGATGGGGGGCGAACAAATACGCAGTATTTT
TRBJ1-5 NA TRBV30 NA CAWRGPGSNQPQHF TGTGCCTGGAGGGGACCGGGTAGCAATCAGCCCCAGCATTTT
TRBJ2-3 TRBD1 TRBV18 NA CASSLSITGTGGVTQYF TGTGCCAGCTCTCTATCGATCACCGGGACAGGGGGCGTTACGCAGTATTTT
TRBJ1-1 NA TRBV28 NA CASIGEGGMNTEAFF TGTGCCAGCATAGGGGAGGGAGGGATGAACACTGAAGCTTTCTTT
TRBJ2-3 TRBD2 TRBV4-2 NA CASSRSGRLAGEDTQYF TGTGCCAGCAGCCGTTCTGGTAGGCTAGCGGGAGAGGATACGCAGTATTTT
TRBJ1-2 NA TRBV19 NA CASSTGYDGYTF TGTGCCAGTAGCACAGGGTACGATGGCTACACCTTC
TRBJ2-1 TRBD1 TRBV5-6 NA CASSFKPQGTVNNEQFF TGTGCCAGCAGCTTTAAACCACAGGGGACGGTTAACAATGAGCAGTTCTTC
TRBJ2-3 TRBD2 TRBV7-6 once CASSPQGPLAGAGDTQYF TGTGCCAGCAGCCCGCAGGGGCCTCTAGCGGGAGCGGGAGATACGCAGTATTTT
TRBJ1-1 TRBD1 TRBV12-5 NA CASGKGGPFSTEAFF TGTGCTAGTGGCAAAGGGGGCCCCTTTAGCACTGAAGCTTTCTTT
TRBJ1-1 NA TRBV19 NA CASTVFPWQEDTEAFF TGTGCCAGTACGGTTTTCCCGTGGCAGGAGGACACTGAAGCTTTCTTT
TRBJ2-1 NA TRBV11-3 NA CASSYTWQGGSEQFF TGTGCCAGCAGCTATACCTGGCAGGGGGGCTCCGAGCAGTTCTTC
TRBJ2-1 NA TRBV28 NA CASRGLLYNEQFF TGTGCCAGCAGGGGACTTCTCTACAATGAGCAGTTCTTC
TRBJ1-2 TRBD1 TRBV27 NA CASSTGDRVVYGYTF TGTGCCAGCAGTACGGGGGACAGGGTTGTCTATGGCTACACCTTC
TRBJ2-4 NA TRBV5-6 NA CASSVGRPNGIQYF TGTGCCAGCAGCGTCGGACGCCCAAACGGCATTCAGTACTTC
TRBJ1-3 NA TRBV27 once CASSWGHGNTIYF TGTGCCAGCAGTTGGGGGCATGGAAACACCATATATTTT
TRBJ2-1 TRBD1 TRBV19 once CASRKTGNSVDEQFF TGTGCCAGTAGGAAGACAGGGAACTCAGTCGATGAGCAGTTCTTC
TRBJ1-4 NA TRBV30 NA CAWSVLVGGEKLFF TGTGCCTGGAGTGTACTCGTGGGAGGGGAAAAACTGTTTTTT
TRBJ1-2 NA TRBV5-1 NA CASSPTANYGYTF TGCGCCAGCAGCCCCACAGCGAACTATGGCTACACCTTC
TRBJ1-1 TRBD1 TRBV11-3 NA CASSPIGTGPNMNTEAFF TGTGCCAGCAGTCCAATCGGGACAGGGCCCAATATGAACACTGAAGCTTTCTTT
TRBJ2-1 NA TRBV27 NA CASSLGLVEFNSEQFF TGTGCCAGCAGTTTAGGTCTAGTCGAGTTCAACAGTGAGCAGTTCTTC
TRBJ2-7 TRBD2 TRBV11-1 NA CASSSPATSGNYEQYF TGTGCCAGCAGCTCACCTGCGACTAGCGGAAACTACGAGCAGTACTTC
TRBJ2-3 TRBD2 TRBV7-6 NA CASSLALLAGVDTQYF TGTGCCAGCAGCTTAGCGCTACTAGCGGGAGTAGATACGCAGTATTTT
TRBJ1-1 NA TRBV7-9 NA CASSASDGGEAEAFF TGTGCCAGCAGCGCATCCGACGGGGGGGAGGCTGAAGCTTTCTTT
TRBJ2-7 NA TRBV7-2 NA CASRNGGVHEQYF TGTGCCAGCAGAAACGGCGGGGTCCACGAGCAGTACTTC
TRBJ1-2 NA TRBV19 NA CASSGTAAGEHYGYTF TGTGCCAGTAGTGGAACCGCGGCGGGGGAGCACTATGGCTACACCTTC
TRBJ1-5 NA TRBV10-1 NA CASSNTGKPQHF TGCGCCAGCAGTAACACAGGGAAGCCCCAGCATTTT
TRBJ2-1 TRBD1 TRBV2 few CASSERGRGRPYEQFF TGTGCCAGCAGTGAACGTGGCAGGGGGCGCCCCTATGAGCAGTTCTTC
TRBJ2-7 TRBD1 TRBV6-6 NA CASSSGGSYEQYF TGTGCCAGCAGTTCAGGGGGCTCCTACGAGCAGTACTTC
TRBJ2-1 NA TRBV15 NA CATEPQGKGGYDNEQFF TGTGCCACCGAACCCCAAGGGAAGGGGGGGTACGACAATGAGCAGTTCTTC
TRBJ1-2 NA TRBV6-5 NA CASSPTDELYGYTF TGTGCCAGCAGCCCAACAGACGAGCTCTATGGCTACACCTTC
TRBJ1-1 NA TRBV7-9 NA CASSLELGVAFF TGTGCCAGCAGCTTAGAACTGGGGGTCGCTTTCTTT
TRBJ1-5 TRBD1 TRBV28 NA CASSAPGQGPLSNQPQHF TGTGCCAGCAGCGCACCGGGACAGGGTCCTTTGAGCAATCAGCCCCAGCATTTT
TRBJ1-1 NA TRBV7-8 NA CASSLGRNTEAFF TGTGCCAGCAGCTTAGGCAGGAACACTGAAGCTTTCTTT
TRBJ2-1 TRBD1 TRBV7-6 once CASLGQGASNEQFF TGTGCCAGCCTCGGACAGGGGGCGTCTAATGAGCAGTTCTTC
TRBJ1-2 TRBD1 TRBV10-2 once CASSESRTGNYGYTF TGCGCCAGCAGTGAGTCCCGGACAGGGAACTATGGCTACACCTTC
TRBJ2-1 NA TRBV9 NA CASSAWGDDNEQFF TGTGCCAGCAGCGCGTGGGGGGACGACAATGAGCAGTTCTTC
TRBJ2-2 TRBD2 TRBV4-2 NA CASSQDWAGAAGELFF TGTGCCAGCAGCCAAGATTGGGCGGGAGCCGCCGGGGAGCTGTTTTTT
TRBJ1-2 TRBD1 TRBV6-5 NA CACRGRTGNYGYTF TGTGCCTGCCGGGGGAGGACAGGCAACTATGGCTACACCTTC
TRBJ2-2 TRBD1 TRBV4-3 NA CASSQDRGTNTGELFF TGCGCCAGCAGCCAAGACAGGGGGACGAACACCGGGGAGCTGTTTTTT
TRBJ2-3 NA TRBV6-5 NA CASRYGASTDTQYF TGTGCCAGCAGGTACGGTGCTAGCACAGATACGCAGTATTTT
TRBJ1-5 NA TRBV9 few CASSVADSSPQHF TGTGCCAGCAGCGTAGCTGATTCGAGCCCCCAGCATTTT
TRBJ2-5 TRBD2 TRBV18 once CASSPASGSGGETQYF TGTGCCAGCTCACCCGCTAGCGGGAGTGGTGGTGAGACCCAGTACTTC
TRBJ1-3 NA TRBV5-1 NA CASSLEGGPGNTIYF TGCGCCAGCAGCTTGGAAGGGGGACCTGGAAACACCATATATTTT
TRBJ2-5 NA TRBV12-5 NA CASGRGQKETQYF TGTGCTAGTGGCCGAGGACAGAAAGAGACCCAGTACTTC
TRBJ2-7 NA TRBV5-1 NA CASSLDRADYEQYF TGCGCCAGCAGCTTGGACAGGGCCGACTACGAGCAGTACTTC
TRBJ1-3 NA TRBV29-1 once CSSRTASGNTIYF TGCAGCTCTCGGACAGCCTCTGGAAACACCATATATTTT
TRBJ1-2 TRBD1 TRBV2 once CASSAGGGYGYTF TGTGCCAGCAGTGCAGGGGGCGGCTATGGCTACACCTTC
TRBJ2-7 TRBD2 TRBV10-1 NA CASSEYTSGIITYEQYF TGCGCCAGCAGTGAGTATACTAGCGGAATAATTACTTACGAGCAGTACTTC
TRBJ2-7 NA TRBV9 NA CASSVEASSEQYF TGTGCCAGCAGCGTAGAGGCTAGCAGCGAGCAGTACTTC
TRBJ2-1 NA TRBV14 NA CASSQWAPYNEQFF TGTGCCAGCAGCCAATGGGCTCCCTACAATGAGCAGTTCTTC
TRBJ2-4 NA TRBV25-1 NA CAPHAAPEVSKNIQYF TGTGCCCCCCACGCGGCCCCGGAGGTTTCCAAAAACATTCAGTACTTC
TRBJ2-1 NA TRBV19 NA CASSIPPPEGVHNEQFF TGTGCCAGTAGTATCCCCCCCCCTGAGGGGGTACACAATGAGCAGTTCTTC
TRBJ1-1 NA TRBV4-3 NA CASSQDPENGVNTEAFF TGCGCCAGCAGCCAAGATCCCGAGAATGGAGTTAACACTGAAGCTTTCTTT